This TCR beta chain was observed in a study of blood T cell repertoires in COVID-19. Across the study: Some COVID-19 samples were acute and others convalescent; all came from the United States, Italy and Spain.

Libraries were prepared by immunoSEQ multiplex PCR; TCRdb keeps only in-frame clonotypes and omits some of them. The data contain 100,000 to 150,000 clones, about 89% of them seen just once; the ten biggest clones take up around 4.5%. Sequences were obtained from peripheral blood. The receptor was isolated from a man in his 60s with COVID-19, enrolled during active disease.

Here the CDR3 reads CASSLKPTPRTDTQYF. CDR3 DNA: TGTGCCAGCAGTTTGAAGCCGACACCTCGCACAGATACGCAGTATTTT. The chain combines TRBV6-5 with TRBJ2-3; D ambiguous. Germline V gene sequence: CDR1 MNHEY, CDR2 SVGAGI. The CDR3 is 16 residues long. V lost 4 bases, J lost 1 base, and 15 bases lay in between.